Following are 13 T cell receptor beta chains from one sample sequenced in a study of blood T cell repertoires in COVID-19. Repertoires were generated with immunoSEQ multiplex PCR, while TCRdb's copy carries only in-frame clones and drops some. In the table there are tens of thousands of clones, around 79% of which are singletons. Material: peripheral blood. The receptors originated from a human donor in a cohort sampled during active COVID-19.

V gene TRBV4-1 combines with J gene TRBJ1-3; D uncertain. This CDR3 has 15 residues. Germline CDR1 MGHRA, CDR2 YSYEKL. Trimming removed 0 bases from V and 0 bases from J, with 6 bases in between. The DNA for the CDR3 is TGCGCCAGCAGCCAAGATGTAGCCTCTGGAAACACCATATATTTT. This translates into CASSQDVASGNTIYF.

The V and J genes are TRBV7-8 and TRBJ1-4, with 9 bases fitting TRBD1. CDR1 is SGHVS and CDR2 is FQNEAQ in the germline V gene. The CDR3 extends over 14 amino acids. Germline trimming cut 3 bases from V and 8 bases from J; bases unmatched to any gene: 4. The CDR3 here is CASSLGQGMEKLFF. Written as DNA, the CDR3 is TGTGCCAGCAGCTTGGGACAGGGAATGGAAAAACTGTTTTTT.

This clone came up a few times. The V and J genes are TRBV5-1 and TRBJ1-4, with 11 nucleotides matching TRBD1. The CDR3 sequence is 15 residues long. The germline gives CDR1 SGHRS, CDR2 YFSETQ. V was pared by 0 bases and J by 8 bases, with 3 bases of the junction left unmatched. The CDR3: CASSLAGTGGEKLFF. In DNA, the CDR3 is TGCGCCAGCAGCTTGGCCGGGACAGGGGGAGAAAAACTGTTTTTT.

V usage is TRBV30 and J usage is TRBJ1-1, with 9 positions matching TRBD1. The CDR3 runs to 14 residues. Trimming took 4 bases from V and 5 from J; bases not matched to a gene: 8. Per the germline V gene, CDR1 is GTSNPN and CDR2 is SVGIG (reference sequence). CDR3: CAWTPGQGRTEAFF. The CDR3 bases are TGTGCCTGGACGCCGGGACAGGGACGAACTGAAGCTTTCTTT.

This rearrangement joins TRBV5-1 to TRBJ2-5, with TRBD2 as a possible D gene (6 bases). The CDR3 is 13 residues long. From germline, CDR1 is SGHRS and CDR2 YFSETQ. Trimming removed 4 bases from V and 5 bases from J, with 12 bases in between. Here the CDR3 DNA reads TGCGCCAGCAGCCCGCGGGGTCCGGAGACCCAGTACTTC. Protein product: CASSPRGPETQYF. Based on the CDR3 plus reference TRBV5-1 and TRBJ2-5, the full variable domain is KAGVTQTPRYLIKTRGQQVTLSCSPISGHRSVSWYQQTPGQGLQFLFEYFSETQRNKGNFPGRFSGRQFSNSRSEMNVSTLELGDSALYLCASSPRGPETQYFGPGTRLLVL.

The V gene is TRBV3-1 (or the pseudogene TRBV3-2), the J gene TRBJ1-6, with 9 bases identical to TRBD1. Germline CDR1 and CDR2: LGHDT and YNNKEL (reference sequence). This CDR3 spans 14 amino acids. V gave up 3 bases and J gave up 10 bases; unmatched junction bases: 4. CDR3 loop: CASSQDRGSSPLHF. The DNA of the CDR3 is TGTGCCAGCAGCCAGGACAGGGGTTCGTCACCCCTCCACTTT.

This sequence joins TRBV24-1 and TRBJ1-5, with D uncertain. The CDR3 contains 14 residues. The ends were cut back, 4 bases at V and 6 bases at J, with 12 bases in the middle. Germline values: CDR1 KGHDR, CDR2 SFDVKD. The CDR3 region has the DNA TGTGCCACCAGTGACCCGACCGGGGTTCAGCCCCAGCATTTT. Translated: CATSDPTGVQPQHF.

V gene TRBV19 combines with J gene TRBJ2-7; D is perhaps TRBD1 (5 bases). V lost 3 bases and J 5 bases, leaving 14 bases between the germline ends. CDR3 length: 14 amino acids. Germline values: CDR1 LNHDA, CDR2 SQIVND (reference sequence). The CDR3 DNA sequence: TGTGCCAGTAGTATTGAAAGAGACAGAAACGAGCAGTACTTC. It yields the protein CASSIERDRNEQYF.

The genes are TRBV27 and TRBJ2-7, with D maybe TRBD1 (5 bases). V lost 1 base to trimming and J lost 2 bases, with 9 bases between them. Germline V gene data show CDR1 as MNHEY and CDR2 as SMNVEV (reference sequence). The CDR3 loop spans 14 amino acids. CDR3 sequence: CASSLYKGTYEQYF. Here the CDR3 DNA reads TGTGCCAGCAGTTTATATAAGGGGACCTACGAGCAGTACTTC.

This clone was counted a single time. This chain connects TRBV30 to TRBJ1-5; perhaps TRBD1 as D (6 bases). The germline CDR1 and CDR2 sequences are GTSNPN and SVGIG (reference sequence). The V and J ends lost 1 base and 6 bases respectively, with 13 bases between them. There are 14 residues in the CDR3. CDR3 sequence (DNA): TGTGCCTGGAGTGACCAGGGGCTCGGTCAGCCCCAGCATTTT. This gives the protein CAWSDQGLGQPQHF.

This chain uses TRBV18 with TRBJ1-6, with D perhaps matching TRBD1 (6 bases). Trimming pared 4 bases from V and 10 bases from J, leaving 14 bases between. This CDR3 is built from 14 residues. Germline assignment: CDR1 KGHSH and CDR2 LQKENI. CDR3 residues: CASSRSGERSPLHF. The CDR3 region has the DNA TGTGCCAGCTCACGCTCAGGGGAGAGGTCACCCCTCCACTTT.

V is TRBV19 and J is TRBJ1-2; 7 nucleotides align to TRBD1. The V segment lost 6 bases and the J segment 3 bases; nucleotides outside the gene matches: 10. In germline, CDR1 is LNHDA, CDR2 SQIVND (reference sequence). The CDR3 is 15 amino acids. CDR3 DNA: TGTGCCAGTAGCACGGGACAGACTGGGGACTATGGCTACACCTTC. This codes for CASSTGQTGDYGYTF. Complete variable domain (other parts from reference TRBV19 and TRBJ1-2): DGGITQSPKYLFRKEGQNVTLSCEQNLNHDAMYWYRQDPGQGLRLIYYSQIVNDFQKGDIAEGYSVSREKKESFPLTVTSAQKNPTAFYLCASSTGQTGDYGYTFGSGTRLTVV.

For the CDR3, the DNA is TGTGCCAGCAGCTTAGAAGGCGGGAGTCTCCGCGAGCAGTACTTC. Translation: CASSLEGGSLREQYF. The V gene is TRBV7-2, the J gene TRBJ2-7; 7 bases line up with TRBD2. The germline gives CDR1 SGHTA, CDR2 FQGNSA. This CDR3 spans 15 amino acids. The V gene end was trimmed by 1 base and the J gene end by 6 bases; junction bases not matched to a gene: 9.